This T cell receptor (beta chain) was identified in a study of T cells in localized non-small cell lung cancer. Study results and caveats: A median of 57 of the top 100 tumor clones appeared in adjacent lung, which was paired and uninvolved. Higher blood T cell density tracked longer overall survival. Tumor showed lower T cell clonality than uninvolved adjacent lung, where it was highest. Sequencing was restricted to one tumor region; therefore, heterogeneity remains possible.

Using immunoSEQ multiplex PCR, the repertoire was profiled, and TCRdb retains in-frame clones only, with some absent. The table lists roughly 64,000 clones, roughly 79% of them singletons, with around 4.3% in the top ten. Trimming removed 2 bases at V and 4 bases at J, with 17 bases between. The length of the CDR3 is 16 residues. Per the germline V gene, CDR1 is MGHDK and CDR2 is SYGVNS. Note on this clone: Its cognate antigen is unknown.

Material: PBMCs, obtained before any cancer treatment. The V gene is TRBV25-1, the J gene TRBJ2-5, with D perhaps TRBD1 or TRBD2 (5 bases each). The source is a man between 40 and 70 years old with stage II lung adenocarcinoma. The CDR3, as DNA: TGTGCCAGCAGTGAAGGGGGAATTGGAATTGGAGAGACCCAGTACTTC. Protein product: CASSEGGIGIGETQYF.